This TCR beta chain was sequenced for a study of cytomegalovirus exposure and HLA in healthy donors. Whole-study results and caveats: Differences between HLA loci emerged in a later analysis of TCR association rates, with DRB1 most and HLA-C fewest. Later analysis identified a missense DCLRE1C variant that was linked to TCR beta V- and J-gene trimming.

There were likely unrecorded immune exposures, though donors were nominally healthy when sampled. As for this clone: Its antigen is unknown.

This CDR3 spans 19 amino acids. Germline-derived CDR1 and CDR2 are SGHTA and FQGTGA. Deletions cut 4 bases from V and 1 base from J, with 24 bases between. The PCR employed 60 Vbeta primers together with 13 Jbeta primers. Only in-frame clones appear in the TCRdb table, and some are missing; sequencing was by immunoSEQ multiplex PCR. The table shows around 170,000 clones, with around 80% occurring only once. Sequencing input: PBMCs. The clonotype was recovered from a girl aged 5-17 years in good health and CMV-seropositive. The chain is built from TRBV7-3 and TRBJ2-3; D is ambiguous. The CDR3 here is CASSSTSMTADWGTDTQYF. For the CDR3, the DNA is TGTGCCAGCAGCTCAACTTCCATGACGGCGGATTGGGGCACAGATACGCAGTATTTT.